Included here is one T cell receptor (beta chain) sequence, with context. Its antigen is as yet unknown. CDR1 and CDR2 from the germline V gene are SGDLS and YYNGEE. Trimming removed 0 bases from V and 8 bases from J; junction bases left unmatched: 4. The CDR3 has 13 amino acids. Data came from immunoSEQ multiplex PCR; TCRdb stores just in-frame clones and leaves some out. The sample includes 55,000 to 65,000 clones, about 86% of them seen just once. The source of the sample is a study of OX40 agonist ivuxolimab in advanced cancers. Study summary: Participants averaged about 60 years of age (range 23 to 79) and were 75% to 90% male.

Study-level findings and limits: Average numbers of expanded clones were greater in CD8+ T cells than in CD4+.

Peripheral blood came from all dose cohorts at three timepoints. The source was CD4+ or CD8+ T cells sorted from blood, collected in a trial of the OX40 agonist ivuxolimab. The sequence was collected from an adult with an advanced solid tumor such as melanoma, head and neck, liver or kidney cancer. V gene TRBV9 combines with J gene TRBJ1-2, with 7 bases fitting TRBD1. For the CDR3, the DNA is TGTGCCAGCAGCGTAGTAAGGGGGCGAGGCTACACCTTC. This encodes CASSVVRGRGYTF.